The entry below gives a single TCR beta chain sequence along with its context. Germline CDR1 and CDR2: MNHEY and SVGEGT. The ends were cut back, 2 bases at V and 1 base at J, with 11 bases in the middle. This CDR3 region has 15 residues. This entry is derived from a study of blood T cell repertoires in COVID-19. Study-level background: The cDNA or gDNA used as material had been derived from T cells, B-cell-depleted T cells, or PBMCs.

TCRdb's copy holds only in-frame clones and misses some; the assay was immunoSEQ multiplex PCR. The sample lists approximately 150,000 clones; more than 70% were seen once. This rearrangement joins TRBV6-2 or TRBV6-3 to TRBJ1-1; the D gene is possibly TRBD1 (6 bases). The clonotype originates from a human donor in a cohort sampled during active COVID-19. The sample consisted of peripheral blood. The CDR3 region has the DNA TGTGCCAGCAGTTACCGCGACAGGACGAACACTGAAGCTTTCTTT. It yields the protein CASSYRDRTNTEAFF.